Below are 4 T cell receptor beta chains sequenced from a single sample in a study of blood T cell repertoires in COVID-19. Method: immunoSEQ multiplex PCR; TCRdb's copy keeps in-frame clones and lacks some. The data contain some 300,000 clones, around 88% of them seen just once; the ten biggest clones take up over 6%. Material: peripheral blood. The receptors derive from a woman aged 25 to 39 who had recovered from COVID-19.

V usage is TRBV4-2 and J usage is TRBJ2-3; 7 bases are shared with TRBD2. Germline lookup yields CDR1 LGHNA and CDR2 YNFKEQ. V lost 0 bases, J lost 0 bases, and 6 bases stayed unmatched. CDR3 length: 17 amino acids. The CDR3 DNA is TGTGCCAGCAGCCAAGATCAGCGGGGCCGTAGCACAGATACGCAGTATTTT. Its protein product is CASSQDQRGRSTDTQYF.

Here the CDR3 reads CASSPLRDTQYF. CDR3 nucleotides: TGTGCCAGCTCACCCCTGCGAGATACGCAGTATTTT. The J gene is TRBJ2-3, the V gene TRBV18; no firm D call. Germline V gene lookup returns CDR1 KGHSH and CDR2 LQKENI. With 3 bases removed from V and 5 bases from J, the gap between germline ends came to 6 bases. The CDR3 spans 12 residues.

CDR3 bases: TGCGCCAGCAACTTCGGACAGGGCCGCGAGCAGTACTTC. Encoded protein: CASNFGQGREQYF. This sequence joins TRBV5-1 and TRBJ2-7, with 8 bases matching TRBD1. Germline V gene lookup returns CDR1 SGHRS and CDR2 YFSETQ. V was pared by 6 bases and J by 6 bases, with 8 bases of the junction left unmatched. The CDR3 is 13 residues long.

CDR3 loop: CASKPSNQPQHF. The CDR3 DNA reads TGTGCCAGCAAGCCGAGCAATCAGCCCCAGCATTTT. The rearrangement joins TRBV28 to TRBJ1-5; no reliable D call. This CDR3 spans 12 amino acids. CDR1 and CDR2 from the germline V gene are MDHEN and SYDVKM. The V end was cut by 7 bases, the J end by 1 base, with 5 bases between.